The T cell receptor beta chain under discussion was sequenced for a study of identical twins (dated by TCRdb to the mid-2010s). As for the study more broadly: To test whether fetal clonotypes persist, this study deep-sequenced TCR alpha and beta repertoires from monozygotic twins, from unrelated adults of various ages, and from cord blood. Replicate twin experiments were performed at different times using different library preparation protocols to rule out contamination.

Every donor was a healthy Caucasian. Three unrelated non-twin adults were additionally sequenced: a male aged 18 to 29, a male aged 50 to 60 and a female aged 50 to 60. Using Miltenyi CD45RO+ enrichment and human naive T-cell isolation kits, memory (CD45RO+) and naive T cells were isolated from PBMC. The research as a whole found: In monozygotic twins, out-of-frame TCR alpha sharing was systematically underestimated by recombination models, although the models agreed with sharing between unrelated individuals. Invariant T cells such as MAIT and iNKT could partly confound zero-insertion analyses, although diverse VJ usage argued against such confounding for most clonotypes. Because the same donors could not be followed over many years, conclusions were based on cross-sectional statistical analysis. Abundant cord blood beta clonotypes carried fewer insertions; young adult naive repertoires showed a weaker similar trend, while memory repertoires showed none. Out-of-frame TCR alpha sequences shared between twins showed an excess of low generation-probability sequences compared with coincidental sharing between unrelated individuals. The excess sharing between twins in beta out-of-frame sequences was weaker because fewer shared sequences reduced the signal-to-noise ratio.

Unmatched junction bases come to 7, with V trimmed by 6 bases and J by 5 bases. In the germline V gene, CDR1 corresponds to MDHEN and CDR2 to SYDVKM. The cysteine opens and the phenylalanine closes a CDR3 of 14 amino acids. Kept here is only the CDR3 DNA, which spans 42 bases and is read in frame from base 1. Library preparation used 5' RACE. The instrument given in TCRdb is Illumina HiSeq 2000. A universal primer binding site was added through template switching, and the final cDNA carried a unique molecular identifier so that TCR cDNA molecules could be counted accurately. First-strand cDNA for TCR alpha and beta chains was synthesized from specific primers in the conserved constant-segment region. Each cDNA library was double barcoded, with a SMART-Mk sample barcode plus Illumina barcodes, to control for contamination. TruSeq adapter sequences and Illumina sample barcodes were added in two successive PCR steps. TCR alpha and beta cDNA libraries were sequenced on the Illumina HiSeq platform with custom primers. The authors' pipeline ran thus. MiGEC processed the raw reads to extract unique molecular identifiers, while MiXCR was used to determine the CDR3 positions. Recombination models were inferred per individual with the repgenHMM and IGoR tools using an EM algorithm. The tcR package in R was used for shared clonotype analysis, with sharing normalized by the product of cloneset sizes. Out-of-frame nonproductive sequences were analyzed to study raw recombination free of thymic and clonal selection effects. TCRdb handled the public reads itself, with Q25 trimming in fastp and clone calling in MiXCR, and kept productive beta chains. Each CDR3 protein gets just one entry, which takes the most common genes and DNA from the rows behind it. The V and J calls and clone size come from TCRdb's table, not from the authors' own analysis. Across this sample there are a few hundred thousand distinct CDR3 sequences, with around a sixth seen only once. Roughly 12% of the sample comes from the top ten.

Regarding this clonotype: Its antigen target is currently unknown. No qualities accompany the bases; no much larger clone lies one base away.

The source of this sequence is a man aged 45-65 years in good health. The sequenced sample consisted of naive T cells sorted from blood. In light of the paper, this sample's cell subset or site label describes: cells isolated with a human naive T-cell isolation kit. The chain is made from TRBV28 and TRBJ2-7, and 10 bases in between align with TRBD1. DNA sequence: TGTGCCAGCAGGGAGGGACAGGGGAGCAACGAGCAGTACTTC. Its product reads: CASREGQGSNEQYF. The entire variable domain, with the stretches around the CDR3 drawn from the reference TRBV28 and TRBJ2-7 proteins, is DVKVTQSSRYLVKRTGEKVFLECVQDMDHENMFWYRQDPGLGLRLIYFSYDVKMKEKGDIPEGYSVSREKKERFSLILESASTNQTSMYLCASREGQGSNEQYFGPGTRLTVT.